A single sample gave rise to the 10 T cell receptor beta chains below, sequenced in a study of shared clonotypes between healthy human individuals. Assay: immunoSEQ multiplex PCR; the TCRdb copy retains only in-frame clones and omits some. In the table there are 850,000 to 1,100,000 clones, around 77% of which are singletons. Sequenced material: memory CD4+ T cells from PBMCs. Subset reported: CD45RA-negative fraction. The receptors here all came from a man between 18 and 35 years old in good health. Some clones in this sample may be carry-over from other donors' samples.

This chain joins TRBV29-1 and TRBJ1-1; unclear D gene. Germline V CDR1 and CDR2: SQVTM, ANQGSEA. CDR3 length: 10 amino acids. V lost 5 bases to trimming and J lost 8 bases, with 9 bases between them. CDR3 coding DNA: TGCAGCGTTAGCCGGGCAGAAGCTTTCTTT. This sequence encodes CSVSRAEAFF.

This chain joins TRBV7-2 and TRBJ2-3, with D hard to call. CDR1 is SGHTA, CDR2 FQGNSA, per germline. The CDR3 runs to 14 residues. V dropped 5 bases and J dropped 4 bases, with 13 bases sitting between them. The CDR3 DNA follows: TGTGCCAGCAGCCAGAGCCCAATGTCAGATACGCAGTATTTT. It is translated as CASSQSPMSDTQYF.

This chain uses TRBV7-6 with TRBJ2-3; D gene uncertain. The CDR3 contains 15 residues. Trimming cost V 1 base and J 1 base, with 9 bases left between them. CDR1 is SGHVS, CDR2 FNYEAQ, per germline. Here the CDR3 reads CASSLGLGRTDTQYF. CDR3 in DNA: TGTGCCAGCAGCTTAGGGCTAGGCCGCACAGATACGCAGTATTTT.

This sequence joins TRBV6-1 and TRBJ1-4, with D possibly being TRBD1 (6 bases). With 1 base removed from V and 7 bases from J, the gap between germline ends came to 13 bases. CDR3 length: 15 residues. Germline CDR1 reads MNHNS; CDR2 reads SASEGT. In DNA form, the CDR3 reads TGTGCCAGCAGTGAAGGAGGGGGGAGAGGTGAAAAACTGTTTTTT. It translates to CASSEGGGRGEKLFF.

This clone was counted once. The sample has other DNA sequences that encode this CDR3 too. The chain recombines TRBV7-9 with TRBJ2-7; TRBD1 aligns across 7 bases. Unmatched junction bases numbered 2, after V lost 3 bases and J lost 0 bases. The CDR3 sequence is 14 residues long. The germline gives CDR1 SEHNR, CDR2 FQNEAQ (reference sequence). CDR3 in amino acids: CASSFSGGSYEQYF. CDR3 bases: TGTGCCAGCAGCTTCTCAGGGGGCTCCTACGAGCAGTACTTC.

The chain has TRBV27 and TRBJ2-7; D is possibly TRBD1 (7 bases). CDR1 is MNHEY and CDR2 is SMNVEV in the germline V gene (reference sequence). There are 15 residues in the CDR3. V was pared by 3 bases and J by 6 bases, with 18 bases between. DNA of the CDR3: TGTGCCAGCAGTTTGGAGGCAGGGGGGAGTCCCGAGCAGTACTTC. This codes for CASSLEAGGSPEQYF.

The chain has TRBV4-3 and TRBJ2-3, with D unresolved. Germline V gene data show CDR1 as LGHNA and CDR2 as YSLEER. Trimming pared 4 bases from V and 3 bases from J, leaving 17 bases between. The CDR3 has 16 amino acids. CDR3: CASSPSYLGATDTQYF. In DNA, the CDR3 is TGCGCCAGCAGCCCAAGCTACTTGGGTGCGACAGATACGCAGTATTTT.

CDR3 sequence: CASSSRDQGIYGYTF. CDR3 DNA: TGTGCCAGCAGCTCCCGGGACCAGGGTATCTATGGCTACACCTTC. V is TRBV7-2 and J is TRBJ1-2; a possible D gene is TRBD1 (5 bases). Trimming stripped 4 bases from V and 4 bases from J, with 16 bases between. The CDR3 loop spans 15 amino acids. The germline CDR1 and CDR2 sequences are SGHTA and FQGNSA.

J is TRBJ2-7 and V is TRBV30, with 10 nucleotides matching TRBD1. V lost 5 bases, J lost 4 bases, and 2 bases stayed unmatched. The CDR3 extends over 12 amino acids. Germline V lookup: CDR1 GTSNPN, CDR2 SVGIG (reference sequence). The chain's CDR3 is CAWRDRGYEQYF. CDR3 nucleotides: TGTGCCTGGCGGGACAGGGGATACGAGCAGTACTTC.

CDR3: CAWRNLRGREEKLFF. DNA for the CDR3: TGTGCCTGGAGGAACCTCAGGGGGCGCGAGGAAAAACTGTTTTTT. This chain connects TRBV30 to TRBJ1-4, with 8 bases lining up with TRBD1. Losses at the gene ends were 3 bases for V and 8 bases for J; bases not matched to a gene: 11. This CDR3 region has 15 residues. From germline, CDR1 is GTSNPN and CDR2 SVGIG (reference sequence). The full variable domain, completed using reference TRBV30 and TRBJ1-4, is SQTIHQWPATLVQPVGSPLSLECTVEGTSNPNLYWYRQAAGRGLQLLFYSVGIGQISSEVPQNLSASRPQDRQFILSSKKLLLSDSGFYLCAWRNLRGREEKLFFGSGTQLSVL.